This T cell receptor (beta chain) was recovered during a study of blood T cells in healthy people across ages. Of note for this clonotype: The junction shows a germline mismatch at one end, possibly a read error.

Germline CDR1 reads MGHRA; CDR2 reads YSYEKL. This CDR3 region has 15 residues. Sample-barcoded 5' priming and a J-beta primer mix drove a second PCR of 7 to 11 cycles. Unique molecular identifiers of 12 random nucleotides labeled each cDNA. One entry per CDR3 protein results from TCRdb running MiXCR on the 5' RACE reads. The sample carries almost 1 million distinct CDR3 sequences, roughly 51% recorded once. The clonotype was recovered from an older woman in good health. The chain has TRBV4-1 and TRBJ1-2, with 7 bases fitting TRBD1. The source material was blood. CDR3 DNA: TGCGCCAGCAGCCAAGAAGGGGGCGCAGTCTATGACTACACCTTC. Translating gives CASSQEGGAVYDYTF.